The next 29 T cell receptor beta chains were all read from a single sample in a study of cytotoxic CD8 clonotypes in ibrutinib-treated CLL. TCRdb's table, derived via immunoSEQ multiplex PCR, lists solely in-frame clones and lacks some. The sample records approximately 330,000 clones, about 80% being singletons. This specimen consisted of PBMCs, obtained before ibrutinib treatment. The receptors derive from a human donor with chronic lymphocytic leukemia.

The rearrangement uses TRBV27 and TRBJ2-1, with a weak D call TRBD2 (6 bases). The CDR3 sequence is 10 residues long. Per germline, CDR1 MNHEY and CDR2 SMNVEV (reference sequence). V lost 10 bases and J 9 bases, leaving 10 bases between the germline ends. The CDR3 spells CATRGGEQFF. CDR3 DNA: TGTGCCACCCGGGGAGGTGAGCAGTTCTTC.

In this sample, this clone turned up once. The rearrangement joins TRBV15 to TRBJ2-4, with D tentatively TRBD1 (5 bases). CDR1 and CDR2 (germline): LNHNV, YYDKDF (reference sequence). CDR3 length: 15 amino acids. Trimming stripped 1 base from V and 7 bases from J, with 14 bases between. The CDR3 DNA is TGTGCCACCAGCAGAGTTTTAGGGGCCGCCAACATTCAGTACTTC. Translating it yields CATSRVLGAANIQYF.

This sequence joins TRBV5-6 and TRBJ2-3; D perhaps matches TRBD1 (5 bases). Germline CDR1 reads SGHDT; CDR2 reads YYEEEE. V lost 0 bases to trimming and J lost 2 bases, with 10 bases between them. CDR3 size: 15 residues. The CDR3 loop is CASSLVWGSTDTQYF. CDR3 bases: TGTGCCAGCAGCTTGGTATGGGGCTCCACAGATACGCAGTATTTT. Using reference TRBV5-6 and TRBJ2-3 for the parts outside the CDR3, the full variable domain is DAGVTQSPTHLIKTRGQQVTLRCSPKSGHDTVSWYQQALGQGPQFIFQYYEEEERQRGNFPDRFSGHQFPNYSSELNVNALLLGDSALYLCASSLVWGSTDTQYFGPGTRLTVL.

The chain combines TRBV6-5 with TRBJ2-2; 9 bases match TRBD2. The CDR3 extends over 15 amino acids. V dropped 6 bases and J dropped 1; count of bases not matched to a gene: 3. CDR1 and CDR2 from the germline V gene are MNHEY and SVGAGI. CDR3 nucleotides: TGTGCCAGCAGCGAACTAGCGGGGAACACCGGGGAGCTGTTTTTT. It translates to CASSELAGNTGELFF.

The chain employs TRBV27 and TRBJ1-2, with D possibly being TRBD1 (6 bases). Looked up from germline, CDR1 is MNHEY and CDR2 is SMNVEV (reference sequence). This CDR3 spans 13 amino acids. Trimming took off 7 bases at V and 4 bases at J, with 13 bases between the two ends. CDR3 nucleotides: TGTGCCAGCACGCGGGGGCAGAGCTATGGCTACACCTTC. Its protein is CASTRGQSYGYTF.

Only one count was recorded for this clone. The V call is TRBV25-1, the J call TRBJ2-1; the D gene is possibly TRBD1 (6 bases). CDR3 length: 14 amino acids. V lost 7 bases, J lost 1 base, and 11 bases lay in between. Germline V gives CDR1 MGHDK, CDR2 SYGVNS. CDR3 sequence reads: CASNPDSSYNEQFF. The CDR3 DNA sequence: TGTGCCAGCAACCCGGACAGTTCCTACAATGAGCAGTTCTTC.

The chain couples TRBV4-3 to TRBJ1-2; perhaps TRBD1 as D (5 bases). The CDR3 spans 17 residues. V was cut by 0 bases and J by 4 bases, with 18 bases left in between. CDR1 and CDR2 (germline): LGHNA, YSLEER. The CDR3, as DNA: TGCGCCAGCAGCCAAGATCGAGGGGATTCTAGGGTCTATGGCTACACCTTC. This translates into CASSQDRGDSRVYGYTF.

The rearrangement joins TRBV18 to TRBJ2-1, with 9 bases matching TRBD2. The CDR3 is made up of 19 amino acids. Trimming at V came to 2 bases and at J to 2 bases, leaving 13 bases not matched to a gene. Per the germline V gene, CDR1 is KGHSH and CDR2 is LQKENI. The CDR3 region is CASSPGAPSGNPPYNEQFF. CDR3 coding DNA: TGTGCCAGCTCACCAGGAGCGCCTAGCGGGAATCCCCCCTACAATGAGCAGTTCTTC.

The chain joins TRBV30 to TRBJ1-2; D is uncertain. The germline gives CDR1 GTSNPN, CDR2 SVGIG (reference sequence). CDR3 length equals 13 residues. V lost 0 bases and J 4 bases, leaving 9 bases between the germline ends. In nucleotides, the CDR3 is TGTGCCTGGAGTGTAATGGGGATCTATGGCTACACCTTC. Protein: CAWSVMGIYGYTF.

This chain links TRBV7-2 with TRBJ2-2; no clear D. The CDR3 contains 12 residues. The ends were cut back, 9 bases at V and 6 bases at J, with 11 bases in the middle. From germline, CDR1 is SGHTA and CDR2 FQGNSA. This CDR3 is CARASAAGELFF. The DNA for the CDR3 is TGTGCCAGGGCGTCGGCTGCCGGGGAGCTGTTTTTT.

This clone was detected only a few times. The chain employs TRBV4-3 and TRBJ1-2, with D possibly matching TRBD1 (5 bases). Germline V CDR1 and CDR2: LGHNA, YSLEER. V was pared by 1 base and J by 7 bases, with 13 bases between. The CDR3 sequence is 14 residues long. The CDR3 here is CASSQGQFSGGYTF. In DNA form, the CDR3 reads TGCGCCAGCAGCCAAGGACAGTTTTCGGGTGGCTACACCTTC.

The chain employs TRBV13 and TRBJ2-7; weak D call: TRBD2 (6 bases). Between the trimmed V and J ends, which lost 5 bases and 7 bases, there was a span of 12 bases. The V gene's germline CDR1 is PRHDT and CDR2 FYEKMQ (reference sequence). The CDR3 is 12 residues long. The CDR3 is CASSRRENEQYF. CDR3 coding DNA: TGTGCCAGCAGCCGACGGGAGAATGAGCAGTACTTC.

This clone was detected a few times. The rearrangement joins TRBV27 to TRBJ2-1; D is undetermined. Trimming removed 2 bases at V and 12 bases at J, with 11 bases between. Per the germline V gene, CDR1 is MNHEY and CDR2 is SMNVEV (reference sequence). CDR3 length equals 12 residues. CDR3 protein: CASSLDGFAQFF. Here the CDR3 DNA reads TGTGCCAGCAGTTTAGATGGTTTTGCGCAGTTCTTC.

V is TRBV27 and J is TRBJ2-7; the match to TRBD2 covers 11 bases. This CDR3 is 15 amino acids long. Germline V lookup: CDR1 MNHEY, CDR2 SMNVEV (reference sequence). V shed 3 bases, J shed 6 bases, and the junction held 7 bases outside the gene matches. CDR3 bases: TGTGCCAGCAGTTTCTATTCCGGGACTAGCGGCGAGCAGTACTTC. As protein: CASSFYSGTSGEQYF.

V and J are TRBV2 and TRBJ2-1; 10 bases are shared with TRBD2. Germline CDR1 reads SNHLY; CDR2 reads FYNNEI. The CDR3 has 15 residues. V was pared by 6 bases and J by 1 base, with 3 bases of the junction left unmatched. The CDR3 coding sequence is TGTGCCAGCAGGTTAGCGGGAGGTTCCTACAATGAGCAGTTCTTC. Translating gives CASRLAGGSYNEQFF.

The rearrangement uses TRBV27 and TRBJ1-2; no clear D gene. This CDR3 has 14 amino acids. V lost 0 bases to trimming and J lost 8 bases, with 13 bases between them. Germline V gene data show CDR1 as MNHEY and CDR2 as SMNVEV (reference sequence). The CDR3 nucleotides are TGTGCCAGCAGTTTATCTCTCAACCGAGGAGGCTACACCTTC. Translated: CASSLSLNRGGYTF.

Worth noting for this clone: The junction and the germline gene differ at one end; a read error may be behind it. The CDR3 reads CASKPRESTGELFF. CDR3 DNA sequence: TGTGCAAGCAAACCGAGGGAGAGCACCGGGGAGCTGTTTTTT. The V gene is TRBV6-4, the J gene TRBJ2-2; a possible D gene is TRBD2 (5 bases). This CDR3 spans 14 amino acids. CDR1 and CDR2 from the germline V gene are MRHNA and SNTAGT.

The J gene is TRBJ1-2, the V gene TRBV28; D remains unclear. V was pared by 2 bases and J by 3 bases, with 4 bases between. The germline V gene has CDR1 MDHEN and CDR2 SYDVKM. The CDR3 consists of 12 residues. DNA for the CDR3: TGTGCCAGCAGTTTAGGGGACTATGGCTACACCTTC. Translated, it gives CASSLGDYGYTF.

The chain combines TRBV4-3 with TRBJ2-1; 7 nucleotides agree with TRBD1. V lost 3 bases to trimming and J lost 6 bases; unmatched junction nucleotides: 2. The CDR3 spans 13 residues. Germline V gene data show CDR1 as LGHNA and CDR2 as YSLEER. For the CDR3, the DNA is TGCGCCAGCAGCCACCGGACAGGCAATGAGCAGTTCTTC. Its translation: CASSHRTGNEQFF.

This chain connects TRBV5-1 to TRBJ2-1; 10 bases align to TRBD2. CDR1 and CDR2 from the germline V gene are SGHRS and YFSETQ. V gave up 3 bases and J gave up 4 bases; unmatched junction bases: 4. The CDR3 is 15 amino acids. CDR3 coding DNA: TGCGCCAGCAGCTCCGGGACTAGCGCTTACAATGAGCAGTTCTTC. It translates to CASSSGTSAYNEQFF. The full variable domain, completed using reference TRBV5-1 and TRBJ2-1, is KAGVTQTPRYLIKTRGQQVTLSCSPISGHRSVSWYQQTPGQGLQFLFEYFSETQRNKGNFPGRFSGRQFSNSRSEMNVSTLELGDSALYLCASSSGTSAYNEQFFGPGTRLTVL.

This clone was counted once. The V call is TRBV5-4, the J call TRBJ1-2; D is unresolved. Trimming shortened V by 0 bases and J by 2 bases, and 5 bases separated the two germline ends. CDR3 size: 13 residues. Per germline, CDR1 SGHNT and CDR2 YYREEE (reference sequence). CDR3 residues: CASSLVENYGYTF. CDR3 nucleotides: TGTGCCAGCAGCTTGGTAGAGAACTATGGCTACACCTTC. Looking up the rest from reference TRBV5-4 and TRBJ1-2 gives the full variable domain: ETGVTQSPTHLIKTRGQQVTLRCSSQSGHNTVSWYQQALGQGPQFIFQYYREEENGRGNFPPRFSGLQFPNYSSELNVNALELDDSALYLCASSLVENYGYTFGSGTRLTVV.

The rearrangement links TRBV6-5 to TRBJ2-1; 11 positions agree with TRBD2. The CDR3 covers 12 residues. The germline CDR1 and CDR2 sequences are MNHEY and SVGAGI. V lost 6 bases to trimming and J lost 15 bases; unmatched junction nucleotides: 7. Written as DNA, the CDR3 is TGTGCCAGCAGCCCTACTAGCGGGAGACTGTTCTTC. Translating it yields CASSPTSGRLFF.

The CDR3 region is CASSQEDTSGSRFRNEQFF. The CDR3 region has the DNA TGCGCCAGCAGCCAAGAAGATACTAGCGGGAGTAGGTTTCGGAATGAGCAGTTCTTC. This chain uses TRBV4-3 with TRBJ2-1; 11 bases line up with TRBD2. V was clipped by 0 bases and J by 7 bases; unmatched bases: 14. The V gene's germline CDR1 is LGHNA and CDR2 YSLEER. There are 19 residues in the CDR3.

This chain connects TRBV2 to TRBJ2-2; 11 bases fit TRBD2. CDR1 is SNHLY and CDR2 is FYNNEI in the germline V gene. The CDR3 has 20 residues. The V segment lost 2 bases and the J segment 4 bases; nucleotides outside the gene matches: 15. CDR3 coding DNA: TGTGCCAGCAGTGAACCACCCGACGGGACTAGCGGTAGCCGCACCGGGGAGCTGTTTTTT. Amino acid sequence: CASSEPPDGTSGSRTGELFF.

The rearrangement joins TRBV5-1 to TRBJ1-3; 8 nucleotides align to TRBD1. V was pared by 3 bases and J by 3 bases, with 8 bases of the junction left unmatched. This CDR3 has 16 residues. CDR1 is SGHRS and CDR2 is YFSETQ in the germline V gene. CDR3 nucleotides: TGCGCCAGCAGCTCGAACCAGGGGGCTTATGGAAACACCATATATTTT. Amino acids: CASSSNQGAYGNTIYF.

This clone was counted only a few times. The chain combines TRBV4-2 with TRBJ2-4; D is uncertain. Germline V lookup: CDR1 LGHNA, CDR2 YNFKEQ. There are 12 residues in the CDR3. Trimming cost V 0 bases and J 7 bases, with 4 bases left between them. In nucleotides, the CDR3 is TGTGCCAGCAGCCAAGATGACAACATTCAGTACTTC. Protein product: CASSQDDNIQYF.

The CDR3 sequence is CASSISTGKTYEQYF. The CDR3 DNA follows: TGTGCCAGCAGCATATCGACAGGGAAGACCTACGAGCAGTACTTC. V gene TRBV7-8 combines with J gene TRBJ2-7; 7 positions match TRBD1. In germline, CDR1 is SGHVS, CDR2 FQNEAQ. CDR3 size: 15 residues. V gave up 5 bases and J gave up 2 bases; unmatched junction bases: 9.

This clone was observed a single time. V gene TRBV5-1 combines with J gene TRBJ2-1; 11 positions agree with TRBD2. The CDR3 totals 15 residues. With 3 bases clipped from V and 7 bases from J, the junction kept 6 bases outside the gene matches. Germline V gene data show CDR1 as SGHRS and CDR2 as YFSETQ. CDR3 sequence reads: CASSSGLAGFNEQFF. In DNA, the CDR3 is TGCGCCAGCAGCTCAGGACTAGCGGGCTTTAATGAGCAGTTCTTC. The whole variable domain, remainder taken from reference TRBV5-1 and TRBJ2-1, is KAGVTQTPRYLIKTRGQQVTLSCSPISGHRSVSWYQQTPGQGLQFLFEYFSETQRNKGNFPGRFSGRQFSNSRSEMNVSTLELGDSALYLCASSSGLAGFNEQFFGPGTRLTVL.

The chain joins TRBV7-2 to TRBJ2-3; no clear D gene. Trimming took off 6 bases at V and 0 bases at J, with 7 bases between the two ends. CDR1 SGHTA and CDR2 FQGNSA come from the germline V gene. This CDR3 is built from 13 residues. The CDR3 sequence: CASREASTDTQYF. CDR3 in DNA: TGTGCCAGCAGGGAAGCTAGCACAGATACGCAGTATTTT.